This TCR beta chain was obtained from a study of cytomegalovirus exposure and HLA in healthy donors. Trimming took 5 bases from V and 5 from J; bases not matched to a gene: 1. The CDR3 spans 13 residues. Germline V gene sequence: CDR1 LNHDA, CDR2 SQIVND (reference sequence). PCR involved 60 Vbeta and 13 Jbeta primers. TCRdb's copy holds only in-frame clones and misses some; the assay was immunoSEQ multiplex PCR. Of roughly 120,000 clones listed, approximately 80% are singletons. The chain joins TRBV19 to TRBJ2-4, with TRBD1 matching over 9 bases. The TCR comes from a man aged 45-65 years in good health and CMV-seronegative. Sequencing was carried out using PBMCs. CDR3 nucleotides: TGTGCCAGTAGTCGGGACAGGGAAAACATTCAGTACTTC. It encodes CASSRDRENIQYF.